This entry features one T cell receptor beta chain sequence. Its antigen is still unknown. This entry belongs to a study of cytomegalovirus exposure and HLA in healthy donors (dated by TCRdb to the late 2010s). Regarding the research as a whole: An earlier analysis of some 600 of the donors reported about 300 Gb of sequence data and roughly 120 million unique TCR beta sequences obtained from about 179 million T cells. About 280 gigabases of sequencing data and around 85 million unique TCR sequences made up an early release that covered nearly 650 HLA-typed donors. Among about 390 genotyped donors of the cohort, an average of around 240,000 unique TCR beta nucleotide sequences were sequenced per donor, around 20% of them non-productive. The study aimed to test whether cataloging public T cell receptors could reveal signatures of past pathogen exposure. The study combined high-throughput TCR immunosequencing, statistical association of individual TCRs with disease status, and machine learning to predict cytomegalovirus infection status. Every repertoire in the discovery cohort had been generated on one and the same sequencing platform. The number of donors typed differed by locus, with roughly 629-640 for A, B, C, DRB1 and DQB1, roughly 520 for DQA1, about 610 for DPA1, and approximately 470 for DPB1. The study used immunosequencing to profile the T cell repertoires of approximately 650 subjects and linked those repertoires to cytomegalovirus serostatus. Of the 300 to 400 genotyped donors, about 80% fell in the genetic ancestry cluster associated with self-reported Caucasian donors. A separate validation cohort of approximately 120 different subjects was used in addition to the roughly 700-subject first cohort. The later analysis used no new phenotypic data to find candidate immune exposures, relying instead on TCR beta sequences and their occurrence across donors. A later analysis re-analyzed previously published TCR beta repertoires from 660 or so donors and added high-resolution HLA genotyping to study TCR occurrence patterns. A later genetic analysis used genome-wide SNP genotypes for about 65% of the 666 donors, treating that subset as a discovery cohort. Donor age, sex, ethnicity and CMV serostatus were compiled alongside the repertoire data. Four or five DR-DQ haplotypes were handled as single units for association and clustering, since linkage in the cohort was strong. An earlier analysis of about 600 of the donors used high-throughput TCR beta sequencing to judge whether each TCR beta V gene segment behaved as functional or pseudogenic. HLA typing included class I and class II loci at four-digit resolution. Overall study outcomes, separate from this receptor: Some IMGT-functional V segments, including TRBV6-2 and TRBV6-3, could not be distinguished by the 87-base-pair reads and were therefore excluded. About 17 rarely observed V segments, including chromosome 9 orphons, were excluded from the earlier analysis of several hundred of the donors because counts were too low. A further reported finding was that TCR beta sequences accurately predicted the HLA-A and HLA-B alleles for most subjects in the first cohort. In a later analysis, most CMV-associated TCR beta chains were found to appear HLA-restricted, with HLA associations seemingly driven largely by CMV exposure. For the cohort, immune exposure information was limited to CMV serostatus. A later genetic analysis associated a missense DCLRE1C variant with V-gene and J-gene trimming of TCR beta chains, and an independent cohort replicated the association. The authors suggested that the approach could potentially be extended to other disease states and immunological phenotypes. Strong co-occurrence of HLA alleles, especially DR and DQ, made assigning TCR associations to individual alleles difficult. In a later genetic analysis, fewer N-insertions in productive TCRs were reported among donors in an Asian-associated ancestry cluster than the roughly 700-donor mean. Correlated functional status among segregating V segments might be attributable to linkage disequilibrium, but an unknown experimental factor could not be ruled out. Presence/absence analyses assumed roughly uniform sequencing depth across donors, an assumption that may not hold. Broadly in line with IMGT annotations, most TCR beta V segments showed up in productive rearrangements about 87% or about 30% of the time in an earlier analysis of a few hundred of the donors. Compared with equally common non-associated chains, HLA-associated TCR beta chains in a later analysis were more clonally expanded and had lower generation probabilities. Because some donors lacked HLA typing at each locus, the association tests relied only on the typed subset. In a later analysis, TCR association rates were found to vary across HLA loci, with the most associated TCRs seen for DRB1 alleles and the fewest for HLA-C alleles. The classifier was reported to diagnose cytomegalovirus status with high specificity and sensitivity in both the original and validation cohorts. At a false discovery rate of 0.05, a later analysis linked 15,000 to 20,000 TCR beta sequences to specific HLA alleles. In vitro tests confirmed that a few of the cytomegalovirus-associated TCR beta chains recognize cytomegalovirus antigens. The sequencing pipeline was judged likely to have produced a cluster of highly shared sequence variants as a technical artifact. Only TCR beta chains were sequenced in this cohort, and the absence of alpha or paired-chain data limited detectable features. While some public TCRs were present in many individuals, most TCR sequences turned up only very rarely across donors. The study gave a list of 150 to 200 TCR beta chains associated with cytomegalovirus. A later analysis reported that several top co-occurrence clusters appeared linked to parvovirus B19, influenza, CMV and Epstein-Barr virus.

The CDR3, from cysteine to phenylalanine, totals 15 residues. The retained sequence is limited to the CDR3, 45 bases, with the frame set at the first base. V is pared back by 3 bases and J by 0 bases, with 10 bases lying between the germline termini. CDR1 and CDR2 are read off the germline V gene as SGDLS and YYNGEE. The library was obtained by the immunoSEQ multiplex PCR assay. A mixture of 60 forward primers for TCR Vbeta segments and 13 reverse primers for TCR Jbeta segments was used in the multiplex PCR. Amplification of the CDR3 region of rearranged TCR beta genes was performed with a multiplex PCR assay on genomic DNA. On the Illumina HiSeq System, the amplified TCR beta libraries were sequenced as 87-base-pair reads. Regarding the original processing steps: A later analysis tallied around 80 million unique TCR beta chains across the 610 or so repertoires, and about 12 million of those chains were shared by two or more donors. Raw reads were error-corrected and collapsed into unique sequences with a nearest-neighbor algorithm that merged closely related sequences to remove PCR and sequencing errors. V, D and J gene segments were assigned by aligning CDR3 sequences to IMGT reference sequences. Each retained sequence needed at least a six-nucleotide match to both a V gene segment and a J gene segment. Rearrangements were classified as productive when the CDR3 lacked stop codons and remained in frame with V and J, and all other rearrangements were classified as non-productive. CDR3 was defined by IMGT convention, running from the second conserved V-encoded cysteine to the conserved J-encoded phenylalanine. Sequences without an unambiguous match to a single V gene segment were excluded from the earlier analysis of about 630 of the donors. In an earlier analysis of approximately 610 of the donors, V segments were called functional above 56.7% productive rearrangements and were called segregating when the between-donor standard deviation exceeded 5%. To diagnose cytomegalovirus status from the catalog of TCR beta chain sequences, a statistical classification framework was built. In a later analysis, TCR nucleotide sequences were compared against IMGT/GENE-DB human TR gene sequences so that V and J genes could be assigned. The TCRdist pipeline was used in a later analysis to assign CDR3 sequences and most-parsimonious VDJ recombination scenarios. A later analysis defined each TCR beta chain by its CDR3 amino acid sequence plus V-gene family, and excluded reads lacking a unique V-gene family. In a later analysis, approximately 590 highly shared, low-generation-probability nucleotide sequences were removed to address suspected cross-contamination and a sequencing artifact. A later analysis calculated a clonal expansion index for each public chain from normalized within-repertoire ranks of inferred template counts. In a later analysis, generation probabilities were computed using a VDJ recombination model fitted to out-of-frame rearrangements, and the results were checked against IGoR. In a later analysis, hypergeometric tests were used to score TCR-TCR, TCR-HLA and TCR-CMV co-occurrence, with a repertoire-size bias correction applied to TCR pairs. A later analysis estimated false discovery rates by permuting HLA or CMV assignments 20 times. A later analysis grouped co-occurring TCRs with DBSCAN, adding TCRdist sequence similarity when clustering within HLA-allele-positive subsets. Repertoires with fewer than 30,000 or more than 120,000 public chains, plus five repertoires with anomalous nucleotide sharing, were excluded from co-occurrence clustering. TCRdb stores this immuneACCESS table with in-frame sequences only. Part of the clones is absent; in the studies checked, under half of the shortfall reflects unresolved V genes, and no reason is known for the rest. D and trimming were read from the DNA, whereas the V and J calls and clone size are those reported in that table. The sample's table covers around 52,000 clones. The ten largest clones add up to 25% to 30% of the sample.

The cohort comprised fewer than 750 healthy bone marrow donors. Cohort members were all nominally healthy when sampled, although unrecorded immune exposures were likely present. The donor tested CMV seropositive and was one of the 289 seropositive cohort members. Every donor gave a peripheral blood sample, and the peripheral blood mononuclear cells from that sample were used for TCR beta sequencing. The Qiagen DNeasy Blood Extraction Kit was used to extract genomic DNA from the blood cell samples. The chain uses TRBV9 and TRBJ1-3, with the D gene too uncertain to name. Sample: PBMCs. This clonotype was obtained from a man aged 35 to 55 in good health and CMV-seropositive. The DNA sequence is TGTGCCAGCAGCGCCCTAGGGAGCTCTGGAAACACCATATATTTT. Its protein is CASSALGSSGNTIYF.